This is a list of T cell receptor beta chains from one sample in a study of cytomegalovirus exposure and HLA in healthy donors. Clones were read by immunoSEQ multiplex PCR, and TCRdb kept only the in-frame ones, dropping some. The table includes approximately 160,000 clones, 68% detected once. Specimen: PBMCs. Receptors were obtained from a woman in her thirties or forties in good health and CMV-seropositive. The CDR3 runs from the conserved cysteine through the conserved F or W. The D gene is left open where the match is weak. The listing skips clone size in some rows; elsewhere it reads once, few, many or a size class.

CDR3aa	CDR3nt	abundance	v_gene	j_gene	d_gene
CASSYSSGTGGDEQYF	TGTGCCAGCAGTTACTCTTCCGGGACAGGGGGCGACGAGCAGTACTTC	-	TRBV6-6	TRBJ2-7	TRBD1
CASSLRAAGGPSGELFF	TGTGCCAGCAGCTTGAGGGCGGCGGGGGGGCCTAGCGGGGAGCTGTTTTTT	-	TRBV7-2	TRBJ2-2	TRBD2
CASSHGQEINSPLHF	TGCGCCAGCAGCCACGGACAGGAGATTAATTCACCCCTCCACTTT	-	TRBV5-1	TRBJ1-6	TRBD1
CASSLSDTGTYEQYF	TGTGCCAGCAGTTTAAGTGATACAGGTACCTACGAGCAGTACTTC	once	TRBV28	TRBJ2-7	-
CASSMGQGQETQYF	TGCGCCAGCAGCATGGGACAGGGACAAGAGACCCAGTACTTC	-	TRBV5-1	TRBJ2-5	TRBD1
CASSLGGHSEKLFF	TGTGCCAGCAGCTTAGGGGGACATTCTGAAAAACTGTTTTTT	-	TRBV7-2	TRBJ1-4	-
CASGSGQGIYGYTF	TGTGCCAGCGGGTCAGGACAGGGGATCTATGGCTACACCTTC	once	TRBV7-2	TRBJ1-2	TRBD1
CASSQVTGSGGATNEQFF	TGTGCCAGCAGCCAAGTCACAGGAAGCGGGGGGGCCACAAATGAGCAGTTCTTC	once	TRBV4-2	TRBJ2-1	TRBD2
CASSWAGTKNIQYF	TGCGCCAGCAGCTGGGCAGGGACCAAAAACATTCAGTACTTC	once	TRBV5-1	TRBJ2-4	-
CASSMSQNTEAFF	TGTGCCAGTAGTATGTCACAGAACACTGAAGCTTTCTTT	-	TRBV19	TRBJ1-1	-
CSVGARRGRDIQYF	TGCAGCGTGGGGGCCCGCAGGGGCCGGGACATTCAGTACTTC	-	TRBV29-1	TRBJ2-4	-
CASSEGPTEAFF	TGTGCCAGCAGTGAAGGGCCGACTGAAGCTTTCTTT	few	TRBV6-1	TRBJ1-1	-
CASSPQRSPEQYF	TGTGCCAGCAGCCCCCAGCGGTCGCCCGAGCAGTACTTC	once	TRBV28	TRBJ2-7	-
CASSFTSGGVDEQFF	TGCGCCAGCAGCTTTACTAGCGGGGGGGTTGATGAGCAGTTCTTC	-	TRBV5-1	TRBJ2-1	TRBD2
CASSPHGTGDTEAFF	TGTGCCAGCAGCCCGCATGGGACTGGGGACACTGAAGCTTTCTTT	-	TRBV7-3	TRBJ1-1	-
CASSSGEGKNTEAFF	TGTGCCAGCAGCTCAGGGGAGGGAAAGAACACTGAAGCTTTCTTT	few	TRBV28	TRBJ1-1	-
CASSLKGHLLTNEKLFF	TGTGCCAGCAGCTTGAAAGGACACCTGTTGACTAATGAAAAACTGTTTTTT	-	TRBV5-4	TRBJ1-4	-
CASSSSETANTEAFF	TGTGCCAGCTCATCAAGTGAGACAGCTAACACTGAAGCTTTCTTT	-	TRBV18	TRBJ1-1	-
CASSLEGVTGNTIYF	TGTGCCAGCAGCTTAGAGGGGGTAACAGGAAACACCATATATTTT	-	TRBV7-2	TRBJ1-3	-
CASSLPAQRVGNNEQFF	TGTGCCAGCAGCTTACCAGCGCAGAGGGTGGGAAACAATGAGCAGTTCTTC	-	TRBV7-8	TRBJ2-1	-
CAIRDSERGYAREQYF	TGTGCCATCAGGGACTCGGAGAGAGGATACGCGCGGGAGCAGTACTTC	few	TRBV10-3	TRBJ2-7	-
CASTKTSGDFGEQYF	TGTGCCAGCACCAAGACTAGCGGGGATTTCGGCGAGCAGTACTTC	-	TRBV2	TRBJ2-7	TRBD2
CASRDGQGMNQPQHF	TGTGCCAGCAGAGACGGACAGGGAATGAATCAGCCCCAGCATTTT	-	TRBV9	TRBJ1-5	TRBD1
CSASLRDEQYF	TGCAGTGCTAGCTTGAGGGACGAGCAGTACTTC	-	TRBV20-1	TRBJ2-7	-
CASNDQRGWDTQYF	TGTGCCAGCAACGACCAGCGGGGATGGGATACGCAGTATTTT	-	TRBV6-6	TRBJ2-3	TRBD2
CASSKDRGPYNEQFF	TGTGCCAGCAGCAAAGACAGGGGGCCCTACAATGAGCAGTTCTTC	-	TRBV21-1	TRBJ2-1	-
CATSTRDSSYEQYF	TGTGCCACCAGCACCCGGGACTCATCCTACGAGCAGTACTTC	-	TRBV15	TRBJ2-7	-
CASSMGQYEKLFF	TGTGCCAGCAGTATGGGACAGTATGAAAAACTGTTTTTT	-	TRBV6-5	TRBJ1-4	TRBD1
CASSVDQGLGSYGYTF	TGTGCCAGCAGCGTAGATCAGGGACTGGGTAGCTATGGCTACACCTTC	few	TRBV9	TRBJ1-2	-
CASSRLADSRNNEQFF	TGTGCCAGCAGCCGACTAGCGGACTCACGAAACAATGAGCAGTTCTTC	once	TRBV11-2	TRBJ2-1	TRBD2
CASSPGTGITDTQYF	TGCGCCAGCAGCCCCGGGACAGGGATCACAGATACGCAGTATTTT	many	TRBV5-1	TRBJ2-3	TRBD1
CASSLFYRGGEQYF	TGTGCCAGCAGTTTATTTTACCGGGGGGGGGAGCAGTACTTC	few	TRBV28	TRBJ2-7	TRBD2